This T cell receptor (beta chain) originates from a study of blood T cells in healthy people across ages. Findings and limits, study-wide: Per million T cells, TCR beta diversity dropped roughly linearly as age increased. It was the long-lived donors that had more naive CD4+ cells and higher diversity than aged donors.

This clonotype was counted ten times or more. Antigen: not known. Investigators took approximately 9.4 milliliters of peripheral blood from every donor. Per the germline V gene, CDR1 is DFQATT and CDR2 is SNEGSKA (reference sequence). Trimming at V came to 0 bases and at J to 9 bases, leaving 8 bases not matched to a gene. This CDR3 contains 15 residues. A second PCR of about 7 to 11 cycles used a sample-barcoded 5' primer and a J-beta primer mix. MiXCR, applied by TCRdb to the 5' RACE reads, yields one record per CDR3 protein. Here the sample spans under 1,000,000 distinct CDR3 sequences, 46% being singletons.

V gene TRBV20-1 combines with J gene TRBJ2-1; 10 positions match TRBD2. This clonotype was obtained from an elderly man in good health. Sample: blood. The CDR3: CSARELAGDLGEQFF. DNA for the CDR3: TGCAGTGCTAGAGAGCTAGCGGGAGATTTGGGTGAGCAGTTCTTC.